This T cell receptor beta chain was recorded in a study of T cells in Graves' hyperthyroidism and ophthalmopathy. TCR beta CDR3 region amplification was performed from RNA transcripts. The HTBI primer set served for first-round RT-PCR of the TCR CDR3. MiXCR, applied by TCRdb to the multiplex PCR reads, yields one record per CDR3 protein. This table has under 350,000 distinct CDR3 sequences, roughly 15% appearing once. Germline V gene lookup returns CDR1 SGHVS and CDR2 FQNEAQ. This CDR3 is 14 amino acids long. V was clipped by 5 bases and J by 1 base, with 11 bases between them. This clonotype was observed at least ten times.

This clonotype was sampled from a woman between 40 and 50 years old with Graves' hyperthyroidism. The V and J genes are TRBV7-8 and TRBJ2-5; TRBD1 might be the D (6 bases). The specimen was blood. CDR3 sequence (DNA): TGTGCCAGCAGCACCCGGGACATCCAAGAGACCCAGTACTTC. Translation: CASSTRDIQETQYF.